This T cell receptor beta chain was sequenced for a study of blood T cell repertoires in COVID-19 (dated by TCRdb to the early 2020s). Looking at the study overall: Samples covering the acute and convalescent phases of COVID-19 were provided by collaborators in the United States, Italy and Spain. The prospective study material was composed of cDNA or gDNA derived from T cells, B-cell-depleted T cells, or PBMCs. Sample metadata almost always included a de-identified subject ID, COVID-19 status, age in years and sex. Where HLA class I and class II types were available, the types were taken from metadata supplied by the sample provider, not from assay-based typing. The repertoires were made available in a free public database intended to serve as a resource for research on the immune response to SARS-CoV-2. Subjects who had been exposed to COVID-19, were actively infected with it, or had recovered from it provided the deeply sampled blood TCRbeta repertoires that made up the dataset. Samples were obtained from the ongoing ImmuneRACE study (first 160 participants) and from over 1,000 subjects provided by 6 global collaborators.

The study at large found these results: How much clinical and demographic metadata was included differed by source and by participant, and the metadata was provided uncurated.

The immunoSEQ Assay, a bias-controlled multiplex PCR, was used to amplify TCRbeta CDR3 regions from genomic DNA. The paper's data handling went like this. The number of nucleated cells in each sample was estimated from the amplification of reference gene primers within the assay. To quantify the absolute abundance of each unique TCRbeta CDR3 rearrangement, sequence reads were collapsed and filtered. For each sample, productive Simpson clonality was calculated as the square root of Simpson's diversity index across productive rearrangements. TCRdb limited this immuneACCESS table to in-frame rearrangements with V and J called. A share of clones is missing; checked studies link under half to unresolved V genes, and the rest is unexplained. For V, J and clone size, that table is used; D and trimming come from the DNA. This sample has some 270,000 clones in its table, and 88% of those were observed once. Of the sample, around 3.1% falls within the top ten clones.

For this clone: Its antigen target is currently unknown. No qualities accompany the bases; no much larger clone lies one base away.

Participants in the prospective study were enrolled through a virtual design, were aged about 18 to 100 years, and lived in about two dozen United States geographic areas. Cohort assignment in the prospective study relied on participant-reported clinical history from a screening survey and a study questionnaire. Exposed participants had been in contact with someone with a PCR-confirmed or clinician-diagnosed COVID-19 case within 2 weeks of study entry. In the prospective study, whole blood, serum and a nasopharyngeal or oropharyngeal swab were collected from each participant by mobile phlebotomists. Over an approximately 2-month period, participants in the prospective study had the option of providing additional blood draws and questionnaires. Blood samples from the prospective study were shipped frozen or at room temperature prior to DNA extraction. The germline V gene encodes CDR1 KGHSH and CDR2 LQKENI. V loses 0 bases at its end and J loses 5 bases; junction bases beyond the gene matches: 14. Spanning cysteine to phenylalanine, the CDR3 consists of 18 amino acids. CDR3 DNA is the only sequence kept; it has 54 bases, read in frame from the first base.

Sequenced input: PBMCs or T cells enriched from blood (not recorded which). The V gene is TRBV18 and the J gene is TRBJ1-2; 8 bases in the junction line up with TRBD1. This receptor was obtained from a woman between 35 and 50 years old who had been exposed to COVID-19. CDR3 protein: CASSPPVGAGTGGYGYTF. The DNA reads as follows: TGTGCCAGCTCACCACCAGTTGGGGCCGGGACAGGTGGATATGGCTACACCTTC.